This T cell receptor beta chain was captured in a study of early T cells in non-severe SARS-CoV-2 infection. Study background: The study sequenced bulk RNA from unsorted whole blood, with chains unpaired. General study results and limits: Anti-spike CD8 responses were favored by VDJdb matching, which missed private and CD4 specificities.

cDNA molecules, individually, were tagged with unique molecular identifiers. One entry per CDR3 protein results from TCRdb running MiXCR on the 5' RACE reads. Here the sample spans about 66,000 distinct CDR3 sequences, around 8.7% being singletons. This clonotype appeared many times. The antigen is undetermined. The sequenced material came from whole blood. This TCR derives from an adult who was a healthcare worker with PCR-confirmed SARS-CoV-2 infection or an uninfected control (not recorded which).

CDR3 loop: CASSVTPGTRSTDTQYF. The CDR3 region has the DNA TGTGCCAGCAGCGTCACACCCGGGACTAGATCCACAGATACGCAGTATTTT. This sequence joins TRBV5-8 and TRBJ2-3, with 8 bases that match TRBD2. V shed 4 bases, J shed 2 bases, and the junction held 12 bases outside the gene matches. This CDR3 region has 17 residues. Germline CDR1 reads SGHTS; CDR2 reads YDEGEE.